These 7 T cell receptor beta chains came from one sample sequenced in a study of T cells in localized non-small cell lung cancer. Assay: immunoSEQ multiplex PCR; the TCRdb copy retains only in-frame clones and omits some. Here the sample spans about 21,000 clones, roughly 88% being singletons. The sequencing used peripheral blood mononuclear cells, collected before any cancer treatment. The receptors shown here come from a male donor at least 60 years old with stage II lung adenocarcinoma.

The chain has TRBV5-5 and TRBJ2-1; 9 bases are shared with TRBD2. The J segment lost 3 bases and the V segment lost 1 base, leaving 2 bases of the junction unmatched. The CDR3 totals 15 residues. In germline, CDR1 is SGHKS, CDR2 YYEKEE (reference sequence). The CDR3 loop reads CASSLRTSDYNEQFF. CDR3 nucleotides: TGTGCCAGCAGCTTGCGGACTAGCGACTACAATGAGCAGTTCTTC.

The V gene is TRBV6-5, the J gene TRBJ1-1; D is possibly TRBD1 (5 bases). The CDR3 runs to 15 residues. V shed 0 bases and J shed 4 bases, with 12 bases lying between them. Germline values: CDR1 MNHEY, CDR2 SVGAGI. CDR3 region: CASSYSTGRRTEAFF. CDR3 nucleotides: TGTGCCAGCAGTTACTCAACAGGTCGACGCACTGAAGCTTTCTTT.

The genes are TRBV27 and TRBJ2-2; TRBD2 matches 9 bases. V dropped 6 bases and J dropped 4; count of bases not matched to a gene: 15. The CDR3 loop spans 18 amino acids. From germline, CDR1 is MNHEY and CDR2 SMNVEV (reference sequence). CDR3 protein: CASRPYREREARTGELFF. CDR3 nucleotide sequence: TGTGCCAGCAGACCTTACAGGGAGCGGGAGGCTCGCACCGGGGAGCTGTTTTTT.

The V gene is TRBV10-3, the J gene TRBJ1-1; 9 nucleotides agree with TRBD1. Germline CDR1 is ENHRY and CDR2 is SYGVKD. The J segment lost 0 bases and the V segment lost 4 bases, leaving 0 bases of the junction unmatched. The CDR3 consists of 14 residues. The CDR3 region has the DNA TGTGCCATCAGTGGGACAGGGGTGAACACTGAAGCTTTCTTT. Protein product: CAISGTGVNTEAFF.

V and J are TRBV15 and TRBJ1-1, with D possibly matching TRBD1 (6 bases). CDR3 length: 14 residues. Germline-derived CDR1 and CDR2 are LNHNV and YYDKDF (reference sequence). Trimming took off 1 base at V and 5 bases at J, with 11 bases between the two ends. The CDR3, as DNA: TGTGCCACCAGCAGAGGAGGGGGTAATACTGAAGCTTTCTTT. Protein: CATSRGGGNTEAFF.

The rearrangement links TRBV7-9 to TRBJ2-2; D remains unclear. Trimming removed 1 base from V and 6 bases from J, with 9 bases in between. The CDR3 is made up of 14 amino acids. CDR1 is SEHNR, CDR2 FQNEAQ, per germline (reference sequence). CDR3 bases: TGTGCCAGCAGCTTAGGACAAGCTTCCGGGGAGCTGTTTTTT. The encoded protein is CASSLGQASGELFF.

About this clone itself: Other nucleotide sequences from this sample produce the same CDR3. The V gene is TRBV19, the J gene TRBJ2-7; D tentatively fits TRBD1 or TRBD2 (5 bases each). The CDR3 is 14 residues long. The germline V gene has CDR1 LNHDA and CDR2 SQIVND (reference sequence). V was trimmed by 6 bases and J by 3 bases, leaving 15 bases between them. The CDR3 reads CASRSGRGRYEQYF. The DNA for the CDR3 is TGTGCCAGTAGGTCCGGACGGGGCCGCTACGAGCAGTACTTC.